What follows is one TCR beta chain and its context. Its antigen is not known. This sample's time point: cycle 4 day 1 (C4D1), after less than 7 weeks of nivolumab. All patients relapsed after autologous stem cell transplantation, and brentuximab vedotin exposure varied. Isolation of CD4+ T cells from thawed PBMCs was performed by magnetic negative selection. The CDR3 loop spans 11 amino acids. Germline V lookup: CDR1 SGHRS, CDR2 YFSETQ. Deletions cut 6 bases from V and 8 bases from J, with 9 bases between. These data are taken from a study of PD-1 blockade in classical Hodgkin lymphoma. Study-level points and caveats: The drivers behind the repertoire differences, possibly disease activity or prior therapy, remain undefined. Before treatment, TCR diversity in newly diagnosed patients was reportedly lower than in healthy donors.

The repertoire was sequenced with immunoSEQ multiplex PCR; TCRdb's copy has only in-frame clones and lacks some. The table records roughly 32,000 clones, 92% of them present only once. Sequences were derived from CD4+ T cells from blood, sampled before the fourth cycle of nivolumab. The chain joins TRBV5-1 to TRBJ2-1; D is unclear. This receptor was taken from a human donor with classical Hodgkin lymphoma. DNA of the CDR3: TGCGCCAGCACCGACCATCATGAGCAGTTCTTC. It translates to CASTDHHEQFF.